These 6 T cell receptor beta chains were sequenced from one sample in a study of beta chain features in type 1 diabetes. Sequencing targeted expressed TCRB transcripts, as all isolated RNA had been reverse transcribed. The table came from immunoSEQ multiplex PCR; TCRdb's copy has only in-frame clones and leaves some out. The sample contains about 180,000 clones, roughly an eighth of which appear only once. Sequenced material: central memory CD4+ T cells from blood. Source of these receptors: a woman between 18 and 29 years old in good health.

In this sample, this clone turned up a few times. Since a much larger clone is just one base distant, this may be a read error. J is TRBJ2-2 and V is TRBV25-1, with 7 bases aligning to TRBD1. Germline assignment: CDR1 MGHDK and CDR2 SYGVNS. With 6 bases clipped from V and 6 bases from J, the junction kept 4 bases outside the gene matches. CDR3 length: 13 amino acids. CDR3 bases: TGTGCCAGCAGGTTTACAGGGGCCGGGGAGCTGTTTTTT. Amino acids: CASRFTGAGELFF.

The chain couples TRBV5-1 to TRBJ2-5; D is perhaps TRBD2 (5 bases). The germline V gene encodes CDR1 SGHRS and CDR2 YFSETQ. V gave up 0 bases and J gave up 4 bases, with 13 bases separating them. CDR3 length equals 15 residues. DNA for the CDR3: TGCGCCAGCAGCTTGGGATCGGGGATGGGAGAGACCCAGTACTTC. Protein product: CASSLGSGMGETQYF.

Concerning this clone: A junction end diverges from the germline sequence, so it may reflect a read error. This chain connects TRBV7-7 to TRBJ2-1, with 12 bases lining up with TRBD2. The CDR3 covers 14 residues. CDR1 and CDR2 from the germline V gene are SSHAT and FNYEAQ (reference sequence). As DNA, the CDR3 is TGTGCTAGCAGCCCTAGCGGGAGGGGAGGGGAGCAGTTCTTC. This encodes CASSPSGRGGEQFF.

This clone has a handful of counts. The chain couples TRBV29-1 to TRBJ2-7, with TRBD2 matching over 10 bases. V was clipped by 7 bases and J by 4 bases; unmatched bases: 7. The germline V gene encodes CDR1 SQVTM and CDR2 ANQGSEA. The length of the CDR3 is 13 residues. DNA for the CDR3: TGCAGCGCCGGGACTAGCGCAAGGTACGAGCAGTACTTC. It specifies CSAGTSARYEQYF.

This clone has a handful of counts. The rearrangement uses TRBV7-2 and TRBJ2-3; 9 nucleotides line up with TRBD2. Germline values: CDR1 SGHTA, CDR2 FQGNSA. The junction had 8 bases not matched to a gene; V was cut back by 0 bases and J by 7 bases. The CDR3 consists of 16 residues. The CDR3 bases are TGTGCCAGCAGCTTAGCGGGGGGCGGGAGGGGAAATACGCAGTATTTT. It specifies CASSLAGGGRGNTQYF.

This clone showed up just a few times. The rearrangement joins TRBV28 to TRBJ2-1, with a weak D call TRBD2 (6 bases). Germline lookup yields CDR1 MDHEN and CDR2 SYDVKM. The CDR3 consists of 14 residues. Trimming stripped 3 bases from V and 4 bases from J, with 10 bases between. CDR3 sequence reads: CASSLRGAYNEQFF. Here the CDR3 DNA reads TGTGCCAGCAGTTTGCGGGGAGCATACAATGAGCAGTTCTTC.